One sample yielded the 29 T cell receptor beta chains listed below, sequenced in a study of cytomegalovirus exposure and HLA in healthy donors. It was with 60 Vbeta and 13 Jbeta primers that the PCR ran. Profiling relied on immunoSEQ multiplex PCR, and the TCRdb table lists in-frame clones only, not all of them. The data contain under 200,000 clones, roughly 82% of them singletons. Sequencing was done on a sample of PBMCs. The origin of the receptors is a woman between 50 and 59 years old in good health and CMV-seronegative.

The chain combines TRBV19 with TRBJ1-1; weak D call: TRBD1 (6 bases). CDR1 is LNHDA and CDR2 is SQIVND in the germline V gene (reference sequence). Trimming pared 8 bases from V and 0 bases from J, leaving 13 bases between. CDR3 size: 14 residues. DNA for the CDR3: TGTGCCAGTTTACCGGGACACTTGAACACTGAAGCTTTCTTT. It translates to CASLPGHLNTEAFF.

This clone has just a few counts. J is TRBJ1-2 and V is TRBV18, with TRBD1 matching over 8 bases. The CDR3 totals 14 residues. Trimming cost V 6 bases and J 5 bases; bases outside gene matches: 8. Germline CDR1 reads KGHSH; CDR2 reads LQKENI. CDR3 region: CASSRGQASYGYTF. The CDR3 DNA reads TGTGCCAGCTCCAGGGGGCAGGCCTCATATGGCTACACCTTC.

The chain recombines TRBV5-1 with TRBJ1-2, with TRBD1 as a possible D gene (6 bases). The CDR3 is made up of 14 amino acids. V was clipped by 0 bases and J by 7 bases, with 13 bases between them. Germline lookup yields CDR1 SGHRS and CDR2 YFSETQ. The CDR3 nucleotides are TGCGCCAGCAGCTTGGTGGCGGGGGCGATTGGCTACACCTTC. It codes for CASSLVAGAIGYTF.

The chain combines TRBV30 with TRBJ2-7; 8 bases match TRBD2. Germline trimming cut 1 base from V and 3 bases from J; bases unmatched to any gene: 5. The CDR3 is made up of 14 amino acids. CDR1 is GTSNPN, CDR2 SVGIG, per germline (reference sequence). In nucleotides, the CDR3 is TGTGCCTGGAGTGATAAGCGGGAGTTCTACGAGCAGTACTTC. Translated, it gives CAWSDKREFYEQYF.

V and J are TRBV6-5 and TRBJ2-7; 11 bases match TRBD1. The CDR3 length is 14 residues. The V and J ends lost 6 bases and 3 bases, in that order; junction bases with no gene match: 4. Germline CDR1 is MNHEY and CDR2 is SVGAGI. The CDR3 nucleotides read TGTGCCAGCAGCAGGGACAGGGGGAACTACGAGCAGTACTTC. This translates into CASSRDRGNYEQYF.

Notes on this clone: Distinct nucleotide sequences in the sample also encode this CDR3. This sequence joins TRBV28 and TRBJ1-2, with 9 bases aligning to TRBD1. CDR3 size: 13 residues. Losses at the gene ends were 6 bases for V and 4 bases for J; bases not matched to a gene: 3. Germline CDR1 reads MDHEN; CDR2 reads SYDVKM. CDR3 sequence (DNA): TGTGCCAGCAGCTGGGGACAGGGCTATGGCTACACCTTC. Translated, it gives CASSWGQGYGYTF.

The CDR3 nucleotides read TGTGCCAGCAGCTTAGTATCACGGAGTGGCAATGAGCAGTTCTTC. Its protein is CASSLVSRSGNEQFF. The chain is built from TRBV7-2 and TRBJ2-1; D uncertain. CDR1 and CDR2 (germline): SGHTA, FQGNSA. This CDR3 has 15 amino acids. V was clipped by 1 base and J by 6 bases, with 13 bases between them.

V is TRBV7-3 and J is TRBJ2-1; 10 positions match TRBD2. Per germline, CDR1 SGHTA and CDR2 FQGTGA. V shed 5 bases, J shed 6 bases, and the junction held 10 bases outside the gene matches. The CDR3 has 16 residues. CDR3 sequence: CASSPYGTSEVNEQFF. In DNA, the CDR3 is TGTGCCAGCAGCCCATACGGGACTAGCGAAGTCAATGAGCAGTTCTTC.

This chain connects TRBV28 to TRBJ1-3; D is unresolved. V was trimmed by 5 bases and J by 0 bases, leaving 20 bases between them. The CDR3 is 18 amino acids. The germline V gene encodes CDR1 MDHEN and CDR2 SYDVKM. CDR3: CASSLRGGAWISGNTIYF. The CDR3 DNA is TGTGCCAGCAGTCTTCGTGGCGGAGCCTGGATCTCTGGAAACACCATATATTTT.

The table lists this clone with a few counts. The V gene is TRBV5-8, the J gene TRBJ2-7; TRBD1 matches at 8 bases. V lost 2 bases and J lost 4; bases outside the gene matches: 5. The CDR3 loop spans 14 amino acids. Germline V gene data show CDR1 as SGHTS and CDR2 as YDEGEE. The CDR3 protein is CASSFLDRVYEQYF. The CDR3, as DNA: TGTGCCAGCAGCTTCTTGGACAGGGTTTACGAGCAGTACTTC.

V usage is TRBV5-6 and J usage is TRBJ2-1; 9 nucleotides align to TRBD1. After removal of 0 bases from V and 7 bases from J, the junction contained 5 bases not matched to a gene. The CDR3 is made up of 15 amino acids. Germline V CDR1 and CDR2: SGHDT, YYEEEE. CDR3 amino acids: CASSLGDRVYNEQFF. CDR3 nucleotide sequence: TGTGCCAGCAGCTTGGGGGACAGGGTCTATAATGAGCAGTTCTTC.

The chain couples TRBV2 to TRBJ1-5; a weak D match, TRBD1 (6 bases). The CDR3 extends over 14 amino acids. V was trimmed by 2 bases and J by 4 bases, leaving 9 bases between them. Germline lookup yields CDR1 SNHLY and CDR2 FYNNEI. CDR3 protein: CASSELGANQPQHF. DNA of the CDR3: TGTGCCAGCAGTGAATTGGGGGCTAATCAGCCCCAGCATTTT.

The chain employs TRBV4-2 and TRBJ1-4; the D gene is possibly TRBD1 (6 bases). The CDR3 sequence is 17 residues long. Per the germline V gene, CDR1 is LGHNA and CDR2 is YNFKEQ. V was shortened by 1 base and J by 5 bases, with 17 bases between the two germline ends. The chain's CDR3 is CASSQVAYGQSNEKLFF. CDR3 in DNA: TGTGCCAGCAGCCAAGTCGCTTACGGACAGTCGAATGAAAAACTGTTTTTT.

This clone has a handful of counts. The chain uses TRBV5-6 and TRBJ2-7, with TRBD1 as a possible D gene (6 bases). Trimming shortened V by 5 bases and J by 2 bases, and 11 bases separated the two germline ends. This CDR3 has 13 amino acids. Germline CDR1 SGHDT, CDR2 YYEEEE. Written as DNA, the CDR3 is TGTGCCAGCAGACCGACAGGTCCCTACGAGCAGTACTTC. Protein product: CASRPTGPYEQYF.

The chain recombines TRBV2 with TRBJ1-4; the match to TRBD1 covers 8 bases. V gave up 9 bases and J gave up 7 bases; unmatched junction bases: 7. Germline V gene lookup returns CDR1 SNHLY and CDR2 FYNNEI. CDR3 length: 13 residues. The CDR3 DNA sequence: TGTGCCAGGCAGGGGGCCCTTGGTGAAAAACTGTTTTTT. As protein: CARQGALGEKLFF.

The chain combines TRBV5-1 with TRBJ2-1; weak D call: TRBD1 (6 bases). The germline V gene encodes CDR1 SGHRS and CDR2 YFSETQ. The CDR3 spans 15 residues. V gave up 7 bases and J gave up 0 bases, with 14 bases separating them. CDR3 sequence: CASFQADSSYNEQFF. CDR3 coding DNA: TGCGCCAGCTTCCAAGCGGACAGCTCCTACAATGAGCAGTTCTTC.

The chain joins TRBV4-3 to TRBJ2-6; 7 nucleotides match TRBD2. The length of the CDR3 is 19 residues. The germline V gene encodes CDR1 LGHNA and CDR2 YSLEER. The ends lost 0 bases at V and 0 bases at J; junction bases unmatched: 8. The CDR3 is CASSQDNPGLVSGANVLTF. CDR3 sequence (DNA): TGCGCCAGCAGCCAAGATAATCCCGGACTAGTCTCTGGGGCCAACGTCCTGACTTTC.

V usage is TRBV14 and J usage is TRBJ2-2; 10 nucleotides match TRBD2. CDR1 and CDR2 (germline): SGHDN, FVKESK. With V trimmed by 4 bases and J by 4 bases, 6 bases remained unmatched. There are 16 residues in the CDR3. The CDR3: CASSPPTSGFTGELFF. The DNA for the CDR3 is TGTGCCAGCAGCCCCCCGACTAGCGGGTTCACCGGGGAGCTGTTTTTT.

The chain has TRBV19 and TRBJ2-2; no clear D. V was clipped by 6 bases and J by 5 bases, with 10 bases between them. This CDR3 is 13 amino acids long. CDR1 and CDR2 (germline): LNHDA, SQIVND (reference sequence). CDR3 residues: CASSVALTGELFF. In nucleotides, the CDR3 is TGTGCCAGTAGCGTAGCATTGACCGGGGAGCTGTTTTTT.

J is TRBJ2-5 and V is TRBV7-8; 7 positions match TRBD2. CDR3 length: 14 residues. With 2 bases clipped from V and 4 bases from J, the junction kept 4 bases outside the gene matches. The germline V gene has CDR1 SGHVS and CDR2 FQNEAQ. In nucleotides, the CDR3 is TGTGCCAGCAGCTTAAATCCTAGCGGAGAGACCCAGTACTTC. Translating gives CASSLNPSGETQYF.

This clone was seen a few times. The rearrangement joins TRBV2 to TRBJ2-1, with TRBD1 matching over 10 bases. Germline V gene lookup returns CDR1 SNHLY and CDR2 FYNNEI. V was pared by 5 bases and J by 3 bases, with 7 bases of the junction left unmatched. CDR3 length: 16 amino acids. CDR3 in amino acids: CASSRIGQGVYNEQFF. Here the CDR3 DNA reads TGTGCCAGCAGTCGAATAGGACAGGGGGTCTACAATGAGCAGTTCTTC. Full variable domain (remainder filled in from reference TRBV2 and TRBJ2-1): EPEVTQTPSHQVTQMGQEVILRCVPISNHLYFYWYRQILGQKVEFLVSFYNNEISEKSEIFDDQFSVERPDGSNFTLKIRSTKLEDSAMYFCASSRIGQGVYNEQFFGPGTRLTVL.

Turning to this clone: Compared with germline, one end of the junction differs, possibly owing to a read error. V usage is TRBV30 and J usage is TRBJ1-1; 7 bases match TRBD1. CDR1 is GTSNPN, CDR2 SVGIG, per germline (reference sequence). The CDR3 extends over 13 amino acids. The chain's CDR3 is CAGRQGSFTEAFF. Written as DNA, the CDR3 is TGTGCCGGGAGACAGGGCTCCTTCACTGAAGCTTTCTTT.

The chain recombines TRBV2 with TRBJ1-2; no clear D. The CDR3 consists of 11 residues. Germline V gene sequence: CDR1 SNHLY, CDR2 FYNNEI. Trimming removed 6 bases at V and 3 bases at J, with 5 bases between. The CDR3 loop is CASRADYGYTF. In DNA form, the CDR3 reads TGTGCCAGCAGGGCGGACTATGGCTACACCTTC.

The gene calls are TRBV10-1 and TRBJ1-1; perhaps TRBD1 as D (6 bases). Trimming left V 6 bases short and J 3 bases short, with 11 bases between. There are 13 residues in the CDR3. Per the germline V gene, CDR1 is WNHNN and CDR2 is SYGVQD (reference sequence). The CDR3 DNA sequence: TGCGCCAGCAGAGCAGGGGTTGACACTGAAGCTTTCTTT. It specifies CASRAGVDTEAFF.

This chain links TRBV18 with TRBJ1-5; no clear D gene. This CDR3 region has 15 residues. Germline lookup yields CDR1 KGHSH and CDR2 LQKENI. Trimming cost V 1 base and J 0 bases, with 7 bases left between them. DNA for the CDR3: TGTGCCAGCTCACCACGGCAACATAGCAATCAGCCCCAGCATTTT. Translated: CASSPRQHSNQPQHF.

V gene TRBV4-1 combines with J gene TRBJ2-5; 11 nucleotides agree with TRBD2. CDR1 and CDR2 from the germline V gene are MGHRA and YSYEKL. This CDR3 region has 17 residues. V was pared by 3 bases and J by 1 base, with 7 bases of the junction left unmatched. CDR3: CASSQFLSGGAQETQYF. As DNA, the CDR3 is TGCGCCAGCAGCCAGTTCCTTAGCGGGGGGGCCCAAGAGACCCAGTACTTC.

The chain combines TRBV2 with TRBJ2-2; TRBD1 agrees at 7 bases. Germline V gene sequence: CDR1 SNHLY, CDR2 FYNNEI. This CDR3 region has 16 residues. After removal of 6 bases from V and 1 base from J, the junction contained 8 bases not matched to a gene. The CDR3 nucleotides read TGTGCCAGCAGCAGAACGAGGGGGCGGAACACCGGGGAGCTGTTTTTT. Its translation: CASSRTRGRNTGELFF.

On this clone: Within the sample, other DNA sequences also encode this same CDR3. V and J are TRBV7-2 and TRBJ2-3, with D perhaps matching TRBD1 (6 bases). Germline values: CDR1 SGHTA, CDR2 FQGNSA. V lost 1 base, J lost 6 bases, and 8 bases lay in between. The CDR3 length is 13 residues. The CDR3 bases are TGTGCCAGCAGCTTAGGGGGGCTGGATACGCAGTATTTT. Protein product: CASSLGGLDTQYF.

The chain is built from TRBV5-1 and TRBJ2-3; the D gene is possibly TRBD2 (6 bases). V lost 4 bases, J lost 5 bases, and 14 bases lay in between. Germline V lookup: CDR1 SGHRS, CDR2 YFSETQ. This CDR3 contains 14 residues. DNA of the CDR3: TGCGCCAGCAGCGACCCCGGGGGAAGAGATACGCAGTATTTT. Translated: CASSDPGGRDTQYF. Full variable domain (remainder filled in from reference TRBV5-1 and TRBJ2-3): KAGVTQTPRYLIKTRGQQVTLSCSPISGHRSVSWYQQTPGQGLQFLFEYFSETQRNKGNFPGRFSGRQFSNSRSEMNVSTLELGDSALYLCASSDPGGRDTQYFGPGTRLTVL.